This T cell receptor (beta chain) was found in a study of blood T cells in healthy people across ages. A sample-barcoded 5' primer and a J-beta primer mix were used in a second PCR of roughly 7 to 12 cycles. TCRdb ran MiXCR on the 5' RACE reads and lists one entry per CDR3 protein. The data contain approximately 1,000,000 distinct CDR3 sequences, around two fifths of them seen just once; the ten biggest clones take up about 12%. Germline CDR1 is MNHEY and CDR2 is SMNVEV (reference sequence). Trimming left V 8 bases short and J 5 bases short, with 15 bases between. CDR3 size: 13 residues. This clonotype was detected a few times.

The sample was blood. This TCR came from a man aged 18 to 35 in good health. The V gene is TRBV27, the J gene TRBJ1-1; D perhaps matches TRBD1 (6 bases). The CDR3 DNA sequence: TGTGCCAGCGGAATTGGGCAGGGGACTGAAGCTTTCTTT. Translated: CASGIGQGTEAFF.